Sequencing of this T cell receptor beta chain was carried out in a study of shared clonotypes between healthy human individuals (TCRdb year 2020). Study-wide context: The cohort included three men and a couple of women between 18 and 49 years of age. Per donor, three plates each were used for CD4 naive and CD4 memory, two for CD8 naive, and one for CD8 memory. Blood TCR repertoires of five healthy adults were deeply sequenced to estimate repertoire size and the extent of clonotype sharing between individuals. Libraries were prepared and TCR repertoires were sequenced by different laboratories using diverse techniques, in order to increase sequencing depth and limit assay-specific biases. Per donor, leukapheresis produced somewhere between about 0.9 and 9.5 billion PBMCs. Summary of the overall study and its limitations: Across four donors, about 5% of naive CD4, roughly 3.3% of naive CD8, roughly 2.3% of memory CD4, and approximately 0.42% of memory CD8 clonotypes were shared. Rarefaction of sorted-subset datasets indicated incomplete sequencing despite the large sequencing depth. Naive subsets generally had larger estimated clonotype richness than memory subsets did. Compared with non-shared clonotypes, clonotypes shared by all four sorted-subset donors had higher generation probabilities. Sampling was limited to blood, and TCR repertoires in tissue likely differ from TCR repertoires in blood. Because the study included a small number of donors, the genetic and exposure-history diversity represented was limited. Based on pairwise subsampling, the degree of clonotype sharing among donors was expected to be affected by sequencing depth.

The CDR3 runs 14 residues from the cysteine to the phenylalanine. The sequence is cut down to CDR3 DNA, 42 bases in frame from base 1. CDR1 and CDR2, per the germline V gene (reference sequence), are MNHEY and SMNVEV. V is cut back by 6 bases and J by 7 bases, with 11 bases in the junction unmatched. CD8 naive samples consisted of CD45RO-negative cells that were positively selected for CCR7, yielding a CD45RA+CCR7+ population without TemRA cells. Healthy HIV-negative adults with no recently reported acute infections or vaccinations were included as donors. Only Caucasian adults living in Nashville, Tennessee, USA were represented among the donors. Blood was collected by leukapheresis, and PBMCs were isolated by Ficoll-Histopaque density gradient centrifugation and then cryopreserved in liquid nitrogen vapor phase. Analytical flow cytometry was used to check the purity and quantity of each magnetically sorted T cell population. Genomic DNA was isolated from every sorted fraction and measured by UV absorbance on a Nanodrop 2000c.

TCR CDR3 regions were amplified from genomic DNA by multiplex PCR using the deep immunoSEQ assay. Genomic DNA extracted from each cell subset was distributed evenly over all wells of several immunoSEQ 96-well plates, and each plate served as one replicate. For sorted subsets, each replicate PCR was loaded with 150 to 250 ng genomic DNA, equivalent to 30,000 or so T cell genomes. The purified libraries were quantified using a Qubit 3.0 fluorometer, sized with a Bioanalyzer 2100, and then quantified again using the KAPA Library Quantification kit. Every immunoSEQ 96-well plate was sequenced on a separate single-read 150-cycle Illumina NextSeq 550 flow cell. The authors' analysis ran thus. The immunoSEQ output contained only junctional sequences without quality scores, so filtering could not match that applied to full-length reads. Sequences were annotated with PyIR, a Python wrapper for IgBLAST v1.9, and V/J genes and CDR3 were assigned using IMGT germline references. Reads were filtered out if the reads had weak V/J assignments (E-value above 1e-6), no CDR3, stop codons, out-of-frame junctions, or ambiguous translated residues. V3J clonotypes were defined as sequences sharing the same inferred V gene, J gene, and CDR3 amino acid sequence. Percentage overlap between repertoires was computed as shared unique clonotypes divided by the size of the smaller repertoire. RTK rarefaction, the Chao1 estimator, and Recon v2.1 estimates of unobserved clonotypes were used to assess repertoire richness. Generation probabilities were computed with OLGA for all TCRbeta clonotypes obtained by the gDNA method from four donors. The table comes from immuneACCESS by way of TCRdb, which keeps in-frame sequences with V and J called. Part of the clones is missing from these tables; in studies checked, under half for an unresolved V gene and the rest for unknown reasons. V, J and clone size were drawn from that table, and D and trimming were deduced from the DNA. Here the sample has hundreds of thousands of clones; 95% to 98% occur a single time. The ten largest clones take up 0.3% of the sample.

Turning to this clone: The specificity of this receptor is unknown. No qualities accompany the bases; no much larger clone lies one base away.

The clonotype originates from a man between 25 and 39 years old in good health. Sequenced: naive CD8+ T cells sorted from blood. In the paper's terms, the cell subset or site label means: CD45RA+CCR7+. Recombination linked TRBV27 to TRBJ2-7, with 8 bases matching TRBD2. The nucleotide sequence reads as follows: TGTGCCAGCAGACACTCCATGACTAGCGAAGAGCAGTACTTC. Translated, this is CASRHSMTSEEQYF.